This T cell receptor beta chain comes out of a study of early T cells in non-severe SARS-CoV-2 infection. Attachment of unique molecular identifiers was made to individual cDNA molecules. TCRdb re-called the 5' RACE reads through MiXCR, storing one row per CDR3 protein. The table has tens of thousands of distinct CDR3 sequences, roughly 13% seen once; the top ten hold roughly 8.7%. The J segment lost 2 bases and the V segment lost 2 bases, leaving 1 base of the junction unmatched. The germline V gene has CDR1 MNHNY and CDR2 SVGAGI (reference sequence). CDR3 size: 16 residues. The sequence came from an adult who was a healthcare worker with PCR-confirmed SARS-CoV-2 infection or an uninfected control (not recorded which). The J gene is TRBJ2-5, the V gene TRBV6-6; 14 bases are a match to TRBD2. The specimen was whole blood. In nucleotides, the CDR3 is TGTGCCAGCAGTTACGGACTAGCGGGAGGACAAGAGACCCAGTACTTC. Amino acid sequence: CASSYGLAGGQETQYF.